This is a list of T cell receptor beta chains from one sample in a study of blood T cell repertoires in COVID-19. Produced via immunoSEQ multiplex PCR; TCRdb's table is partial and in-frame only. Of 300,000 or so clones listed, roughly 87% are singletons. The material sequenced was PBMCs or T cells enriched from blood (not recorded which). The source is a woman aged 30 to 39 who had recovered from COVID-19. CDR3s include the opening cysteine and the closing phenylalanine or tryptophan. A D gene is named only where the DNA matches it firmly. Clone size is stated in some rows and not others, as once, few, many or a class when expanded.

d_gene,v_gene,j_gene,abundance,CDR3aa,CDR3nt
NA,TRBV21-1,TRBJ2-1,NA,CASSKRRRGPNEQFF,TGTGCCAGCAGCAAAAGACGCAGGGGACCAAATGAGCAGTTCTTC
TRBD1,TRBV6-5,TRBJ1-1,few,CASREAGQGGTEAFF,TGTGCCAGCCGGGAGGCCGGACAGGGTGGCACTGAAGCTTTCTTT
TRBD1,TRBV29-1,TRBJ1-1,NA,CSVAYWDRVAEAFF,TGCAGCGTTGCCTATTGGGACAGGGTAGCTGAAGCTTTCTTT
NA,TRBV24-1,TRBJ1-6,NA,CATSAYRTDSPLHF,TGTGCCACCAGTGCCTACAGGACAGATTCACCCCTCCACTTT
NA,TRBV3-1/TRBV3-2,TRBJ1-2,few,CASSPSPRDGYTF,TGTGCCAGCAGCCCGTCCCCTCGGGATGGCTACACCTTC
NA,TRBV2,TRBJ1-1,NA,CATRGRGLSTEAFF,TGTGCCACACGAGGAAGGGGGTTGAGCACTGAAGCTTTCTTT
NA,TRBV30,TRBJ1-5,NA,CAWRGTGERPQHF,TGTGCCTGGAGAGGAACCGGGGAACGGCCCCAGCATTTT
NA,TRBV12-3/TRBV12-4,TRBJ2-1,NA,CASSQTTDEQFF,TGTGCCAGCAGCCAGACTACCGATGAGCAGTTCTTC
TRBD2,TRBV7-8,TRBJ2-1,NA,CASNPRTRRNEQFF,TGTGCCAGCAACCCTAGGACTAGGAGAAATGAGCAGTTCTTC
NA,TRBV30,TRBJ2-5,NA,CAWSVKGQETQYF,TGTGCCTGGAGTGTGAAGGGGCAAGAGACCCAGTACTTC
NA,TRBV6-5,TRBJ1-2,NA,CASISTANYGYTF,TGTGCCAGCATATCGACAGCTAACTATGGCTACACCTTC
NA,TRBV2,TRBJ1-4,NA,CASFFGGGGEKLFF,TGTGCCAGCTTCTTCGGAGGGGGAGGGGAAAAACTGTTTTTT
TRBD1,TRBV6-2/TRBV6-3,TRBJ2-7,NA,CASSSPGQSAYEQYF,TGTGCCAGCAGCTCGCCGGGACAGAGCGCGTACGAGCAGTACTTC
TRBD1,TRBV10-2,TRBJ1-2,NA,CASSDVTGEGGYTF,TGCGCCAGCAGTGACGTCACAGGGGAAGGCGGCTACACCTTC
NA,TRBV29-1,TRBJ2-2,NA,CSVRQAGTGELFF,TGCAGCGTTCGGCAGGCGGGAACCGGGGAGCTGTTTTTT
NA,TRBV30,TRBJ2-5,NA,CAWSVSRLRTVQETQYF,TGTGCCTGGAGTGTATCCCGATTACGGACAGTTCAAGAGACCCAGTACTTC
NA,TRBV6-2/TRBV6-3,TRBJ1-4,NA,CASSFRPVQRGKLFF,TGTGCCAGCAGTTTTCGACCGGTCCAGCGCGGAAAACTGTTTTTT
NA,TRBV7-9,TRBJ2-7,NA,CASSSEGSYEHYF,TGTGCCAGCAGCTCCGAGGGTTCCTACGAGCATTACTTC
TRBD1,TRBV10-3,TRBJ1-1,NA,CAISQDRTALEAFF,TGTGCCATCAGTCAGGACAGGACGGCCCTTGAAGCTTTCTTT
NA,TRBV5-6,TRBJ1-2,NA,CASSARGGYTF,TGTGCCAGCAGCGCCAGGGGTGGCTACACCTTC
NA,TRBV2,TRBJ1-5,NA,CASSKGGLNQPQHF,TGTGCCAGCAGTAAGGGGGGGCTCAATCAGCCCCAGCATTTT
TRBD2,TRBV7-2,TRBJ2-3,NA,CASSNRGGDTQYF,TGTGCCAGCAGCAACCGGGGGGGAGATACGCAGTATTTT
TRBD1,TRBV5-1,TRBJ1-2,NA,CASSPSRDRGLWAGYTF,TGCGCCAGCAGCCCAAGCCGGGACAGGGGATTATGGGCTGGCTACACCTTC
TRBD1,TRBV19,TRBJ1-3,NA,CASRTGTKPSGNTIYF,TGTGCCAGTAGGACAGGGACAAAACCCTCTGGAAACACCATATATTTT
NA,TRBV4-1,TRBJ1-4,once,CASSQEERLTTNEKLFF,TGCGCCAGCAGCCAAGAAGAGCGGCTCACAACTAATGAAAAACTGTTTTTT
NA,TRBV19,TRBJ1-3,NA,CATRSGRGTNTIYF,TGTGCCACCAGAAGCGGCAGGGGAACCAACACCATATATTTT
NA,TRBV6-2/TRBV6-3,TRBJ2-7,NA,CASSRQEAREQYF,TGTGCCAGCAGCCGACAGGAGGCGCGCGAGCAGTACTTC
TRBD2,TRBV28,TRBJ2-5,NA,CASSLERGGVETQYF,TGTGCCAGCAGTTTAGAGCGCGGGGGGGTGGAGACCCAGTACTTC
NA,TRBV9,TRBJ2-2,NA,CASSDSRAGPNTGELFF,TGTGCCAGCAGCGACTCTCGGGCGGGACCGAACACCGGGGAGCTGTTTTTT
TRBD1,TRBV2,TRBJ1-6,NA,CASSSRTGDYNSPLHF,TGTGCCAGCAGCAGCCGGACAGGAGATTATAATTCACCCCTCCACTTT
TRBD1,TRBV9,TRBJ2-2,NA,CASSPHSGTGSGELFF,TGTGCCAGCAGCCCTCACTCCGGGACAGGGTCCGGGGAGCTGTTTTTT
NA,TRBV18,TRBJ1-3,NA,CASSPQSGPGNTIYF,TGTGCCAGCTCACCCCAGTCTGGCCCTGGAAACACCATATATTTT
NA,TRBV7-9,TRBJ1-2,NA,CASSPDSYGYTF,TGTGCCAGCAGCCCGGACAGCTATGGCTACACCTTC
NA,TRBV6-5,TRBJ1-2,NA,CASSRDSSLLYGYTF,TGTGCCAGCAGCCGAGACAGTTCGTTGCTCTATGGCTACACCTTC
NA,TRBV6-5,TRBJ1-2,NA,CASSRAVGAYGYTF,TGTGCCAGCAGTAGGGCCGTGGGAGCTTATGGCTACACCTTC
TRBD2,TRBV7-2,TRBJ2-2,once,CASSLVPSGMTGELFF,TGTGCCAGCAGCTTAGTTCCTAGCGGGATGACCGGGGAGCTGTTTTTT
NA,TRBV2,TRBJ1-1,once,CASSEARGPTEAFF,TGTGCCAGCAGTGAAGCGCGAGGGCCCACTGAAGCTTTCTTT
TRBD1,TRBV7-9,TRBJ1-3,NA,CASSRQLTGLNGGNTIYF,TGTGCCAGCAGCCGGCAATTGACAGGGTTGAATGGCGGAAACACCATATATTTT
TRBD1,TRBV28,TRBJ1-5,NA,CASRTGNQPQHF,TGTGCCAGCAGGACAGGGAATCAGCCCCAGCATTTT
NA,TRBV10-3,TRBJ1-1,NA,CAISETGNTEAFF,TGTGCCATCAGTGAGACAGGGAACACTGAAGCTTTCTTT
NA,TRBV5-1,TRBJ2-5,few,CASSFAGPETQYF,TGCGCCAGCAGCTTTGCGGGTCCGGAGACCCAGTACTTC
TRBD1,TRBV4-1,TRBJ1-1,NA,CASSLAYRGRSEAFF,TGCGCCAGCAGCCTAGCCTACAGGGGGCGGTCTGAAGCTTTCTTT
NA,TRBV18,TRBJ2-1,NA,CASSPARNNEQFF,TGTGCCAGCTCACCGGCGCGGAACAATGAGCAGTTCTTC
NA,TRBV4-2,TRBJ1-4,NA,CASSQDLEAIEKLFF,TGTGCCAGCAGCCAAGATTTGGAGGCGATTGAAAAACTGTTTTTT
NA,TRBV7-9,TRBJ2-1,NA,CASSPTLQGGPRNEQFF,TGTGCCAGCAGCCCGACCCTCCAGGGGGGACCGAGGAATGAGCAGTTCTTC